The rows below give T cell receptor beta chains drawn from one sample of a study of cytomegalovirus exposure and HLA in healthy donors. Sequencing was performed with immunoSEQ multiplex PCR; in TCRdb, only in-frame clones are kept and a portion is missing. The sample has some 95,000 clones; over 65% are singletons. The sequenced material came from PBMCs. These receptors were taken from a woman aged 18-35 years in good health and CMV-seropositive. The CDR3 runs from the conserved cysteine through the conserved F or W. The D gene is left open where the match is weak. Rows may omit the clone size; those that give it use once, few, many or a size class.

13	NA	TRBV25-1	TRBJ1-1	NA	TGTGCCAGCAGTGAAGGGTCCAGGGCTGAAGCTTTCTTT	CASSEGSRAEAFF
15	TRBD2	TRBV6-1	TRBJ2-7	NA	TGTGCCAGCAGTGAGCTAGCGGGAGGTCGGTGGGAGCAGTACTTC	CASSELAGGRWEQYF
16	NA	TRBV5-6	TRBJ2-3	NA	TGTGCCAGCAGCCTCGGCCCGGGACTCGTCACAGATACGCAGTATTTT	CASSLGPGLVTDTQYF
14	NA	TRBV7-6	TRBJ1-1	NA	TGTGCCAGCAGCTTAGGGCCGGGAACAGGGAAAGCTTTCTTT	CASSLGPGTGKAFF
14	NA	TRBV7-2	TRBJ2-7	NA	TGTGCCAGCAGGACTCCAGCGGCGGGGTACGAGCAGTACTTC	CASRTPAAGYEQYF
12	NA	TRBV4-2	TRBJ2-1	once	TGTGCCAGCAGCCAAGATAGCGATGAGCAGTTCTTC	CASSQDSDEQFF
13	NA	TRBV6-1	TRBJ2-7	NA	TGTGCCAGCAGTGACTCTTCCCGGGACGAGCAGTACTTC	CASSDSSRDEQYF
14	NA	TRBV7-3	TRBJ2-3	NA	TGTGCCAGCAGCCCATGGGCTAAAACAGATACGCAGTATTTT	CASSPWAKTDTQYF
18	TRBD2	TRBV5-1	TRBJ2-3	NA	TGCGCCAGCAGCTTGTGGCCTAGCGGGACCTCCTTCACAGATACGCAGTATTTT	CASSLWPSGTSFTDTQYF
15	NA	TRBV5-1	TRBJ2-1	NA	TGCGCCAGCAGCGTAGCGGCCCCCTTATACAATGAGCAGTTCTTC	CASSVAAPLYNEQFF
14	TRBD1	TRBV9	TRBJ1-1	NA	TGTGCCAGCAGCTTACAGGGGGCAAACACTGAAGCTTTCTTT	CASSLQGANTEAFF
15	TRBD2	TRBV7-2	TRBJ2-2	NA	TGTGCCAGCAGCTTTCTAGCGGAAAACACCGGGGAGCTGTTTTTT	CASSFLAENTGELFF
13	NA	TRBV10-3	TRBJ2-7	NA	TGTGCCATCAGTGACAGTCCAGAAAACGAGCAGTACTTC	CAISDSPENEQYF
14	TRBD1	TRBV6-6	TRBJ2-3	NA	TGTGCCAGCAGATCGACAGGGGAGCGTCCGCCGCAGTATTTT	CASRSTGERPPQYF
13	TRBD1	TRBV9	TRBJ1-2	once	TGTGCCAGCAGCGTAGGGGACAGCTATGGCTACACCTTC	CASSVGDSYGYTF
15	NA	TRBV11-1	TRBJ2-3	NA	TGTGCCAGCAGCCCCGTAAAAAAGCGGGCAGATACGCAGTATTTT	CASSPVKKRADTQYF
15	NA	TRBV28	TRBJ1-2	NA	TGTGCCAGCAGTCGCACGGCAGGGGATGGGAATGGCTACACCTTC	CASSRTAGDGNGYTF
15	TRBD2	TRBV9	TRBJ2-1	NA	TGTGCCAGCAGCGTAGGGGCGGGAGGGCCGGCTGAGCAGTTCTTC	CASSVGAGGPAEQFF
14	TRBD1	TRBV5-1	TRBJ2-7	NA	TGCGCCAGCAGCCCCAAGGGACAGGGCTACGAGCAGTACTTC	CASSPKGQGYEQYF
15	NA	TRBV7-9	TRBJ1-1	many	TGTGCCAGCAGCTTGGTGTGGAGGGGGGGAACTGAAGCTTTCTTT	CASSLVWRGGTEAFF
16	NA	TRBV27	TRBJ2-3	few	TGTGCCAGCAGCCCAACAGAGGGAGGCTGGACAGATACGCAGTATTTT	CASSPTEGGWTDTQYF
16	NA	TRBV4-3	TRBJ1-6	NA	TGCGCCAGCAGCCAAGATGCGGCAGGGAACTATTCACCCCTCCACTTT	CASSQDAAGNYSPLHF
14	NA	TRBV5-8	TRBJ1-1	few	TGTGCCAGCAGCTTCCGTGGGCAGACCACTGAAGCTTTCTTT	CASSFRGQTTEAFF
13	NA	TRBV7-2	TRBJ2-1	NA	TGTGCCAGCAGCTTAGGACTGCGCAATGAGCAGTTCTTC	CASSLGLRNEQFF
13	TRBD1	TRBV27	TRBJ1-4	NA	TGTGCCAGCAGTTCTGGACAGGGGCAAAAACTGTTTTTT	CASSSGQGQKLFF
16	TRBD1	TRBV4-3	TRBJ1-1	NA	TGCGCCAGCAGCCAAGATAGGGACAGAGGGAACACTGAAGCTTTCTTT	CASSQDRDRGNTEAFF
15	NA	TRBV5-1	TRBJ1-5	NA	TGCGCCAGCAGCCCGGGGCAGGGGATTGATCAGCCCCAGCATTTT	CASSPGQGIDQPQHF
15	NA	TRBV7-3	TRBJ1-3	NA	TGTGCCAGCAGCTCGACGGGAAGCTCCGGAAACACCATATATTTT	CASSSTGSSGNTIYF
14	NA	TRBV10-3	TRBJ2-7	NA	TGTGCCATCAGTGAGTCGACGAACTACTACGAGCAGTACTTC	CAISESTNYYEQYF
17	TRBD2	TRBV7-8	TRBJ2-5	NA	TGTGCCAGCAGCTTAATAGGACTAGCGGGGGGGCAAGAGACCCAGTACTTC	CASSLIGLAGGQETQYF
11	NA	TRBV28	TRBJ1-2	few	TGTGCCAGCAGCACGACAGATGGCTACACCTTC	CASSTTDGYTF
14	NA	TRBV4-1	TRBJ2-5	NA	TGCGCCAGCAGCCAAAAAGGACAGTTGGAGACCCAGTACTTC	CASSQKGQLETQYF
13	NA	TRBV7-9	TRBJ2-7	NA	TGTGCCAGCAGCCTCCGGGGGTCCTACGAGCAGTACTTC	CASSLRGSYEQYF
16	TRBD2	TRBV7-2	TRBJ2-3	NA	TGTGCCAGCAGCTTAGAACTAGCGGGAGGCGGGAATACGCAGTATTTT	CASSLELAGGGNTQYF
11	NA	TRBV9	TRBJ2-4	NA	TGTGCCAGCAGCGCCTCGAACATTCAGTACTTC	CASSASNIQYF
15	NA	TRBV7-3	TRBJ2-2	NA	TGTGCCAGCAGCTTAAGAGGAGCGAACACCGGGGAGCTGTTTTTT	CASSLRGANTGELFF
15	NA	TRBV7-8	TRBJ1-3	NA	TGTGCCAGCAGCTTAAGCTGGAGCTCTGGAAACACCATATATTTT	CASSLSWSSGNTIYF
13	NA	TRBV6-4	TRBJ2-2	few	TGTGCCAGCAGTGTTAGCGGCACCGGGGAGCTGTTTTTT	CASSVSGTGELFF
15	NA	TRBV7-2	TRBJ1-4	NA	TGTGCCAGCAGCTTAGACAGCTCCCTTTGGGAAAAACTGTTTTTT	CASSLDSSLWEKLFF
16	TRBD2	TRBV29-1	TRBJ2-3	NA	TGCAGCGTTGAAACGGGACTAGCGGGAGATGGAGATACGCAGTATTTT	CSVETGLAGDGDTQYF